This TCR beta chain was captured by sequencing in a study of blood T cell repertoires in COVID-19. Overall study context: The United States, Italy and Spain supplied acute and convalescent COVID-19 samples. T cells, B-cell-depleted T cells, or PBMCs provided the cDNA or gDNA that served as material.

Trimming stripped 3 bases from V and 3 bases from J, with 3 bases between. Germline V lookup: CDR1 SGHDT, CDR2 YYEEEE. The CDR3 totals 11 residues. Authors' analysis steps: The authors estimated nucleated cell counts from reference gene primer amplification. The assay was immunoSEQ multiplex PCR, and TCRdb's table has in-frame clones only and misses some. The V and J calls and clone size come from that table; D and trimming were worked out from the DNA. The sample shows about 140,000 clones, approximately 88% of them seen only once. Note on this clone: The same CDR3 also results from other DNA sequences found in this sample.

This chain joins TRBV5-6 and TRBJ1-1, with D hard to call. The sequenced sample consisted of peripheral blood. The sequence derives from a woman in her fifties or sixties with acute or convalescent COVID-19. This CDR3 is CASSSDTEAFF. The CDR3 DNA sequence: TGTGCCAGCAGCTCTGACACTGAAGCTTTCTTT.